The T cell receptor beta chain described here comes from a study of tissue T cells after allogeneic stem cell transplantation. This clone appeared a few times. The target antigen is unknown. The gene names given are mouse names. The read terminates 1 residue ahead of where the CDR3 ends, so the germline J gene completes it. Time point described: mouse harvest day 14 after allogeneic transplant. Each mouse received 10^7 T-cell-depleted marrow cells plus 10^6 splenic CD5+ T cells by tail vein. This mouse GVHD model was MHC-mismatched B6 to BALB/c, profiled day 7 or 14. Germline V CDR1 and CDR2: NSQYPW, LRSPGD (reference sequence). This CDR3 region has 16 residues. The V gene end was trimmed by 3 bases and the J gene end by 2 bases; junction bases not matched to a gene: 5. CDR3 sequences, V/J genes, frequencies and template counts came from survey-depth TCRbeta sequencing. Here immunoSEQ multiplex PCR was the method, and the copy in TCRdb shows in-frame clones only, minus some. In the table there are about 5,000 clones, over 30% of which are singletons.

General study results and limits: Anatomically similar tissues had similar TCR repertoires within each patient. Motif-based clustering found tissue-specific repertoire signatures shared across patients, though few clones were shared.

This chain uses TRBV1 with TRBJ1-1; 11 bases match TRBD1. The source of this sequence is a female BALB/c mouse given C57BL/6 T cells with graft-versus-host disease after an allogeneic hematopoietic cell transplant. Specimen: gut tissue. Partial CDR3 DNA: TGCACCTGCAGTGCCCGGGACAGGGGGTTCAACACAGAAGTCTTC. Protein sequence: CTCSARDRGFNTEVF. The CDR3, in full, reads CTCSARDRGFNTEVFF.